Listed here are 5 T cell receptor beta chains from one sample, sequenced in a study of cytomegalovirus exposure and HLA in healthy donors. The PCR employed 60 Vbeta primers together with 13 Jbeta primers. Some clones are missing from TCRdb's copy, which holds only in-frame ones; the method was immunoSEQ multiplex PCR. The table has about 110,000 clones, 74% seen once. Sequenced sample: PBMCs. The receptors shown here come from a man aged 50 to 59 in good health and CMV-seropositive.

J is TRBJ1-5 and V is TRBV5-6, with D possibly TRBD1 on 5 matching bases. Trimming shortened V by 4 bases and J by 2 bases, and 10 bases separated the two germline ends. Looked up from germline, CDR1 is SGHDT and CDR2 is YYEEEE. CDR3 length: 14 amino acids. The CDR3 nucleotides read TGTGCCAGCAGCAATTGGGGGGGCAATCAGCCCCAGCATTTT. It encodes CASSNWGGNQPQHF.

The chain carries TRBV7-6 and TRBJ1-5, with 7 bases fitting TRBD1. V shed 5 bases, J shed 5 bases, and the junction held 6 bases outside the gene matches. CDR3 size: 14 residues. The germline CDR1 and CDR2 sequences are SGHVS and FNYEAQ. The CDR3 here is CASSPTTGHQPQHF. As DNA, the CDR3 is TGTGCCAGCAGCCCTACGACAGGGCATCAGCCCCAGCATTTT.

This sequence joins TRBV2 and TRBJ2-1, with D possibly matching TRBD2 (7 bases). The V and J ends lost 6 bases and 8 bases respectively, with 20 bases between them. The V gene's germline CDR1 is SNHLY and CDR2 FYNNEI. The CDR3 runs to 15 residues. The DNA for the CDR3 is TGTGCCAGCAGCCTCATGGGGGGCGGGGGCTATGAGCAGTTCTTC. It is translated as CASSLMGGGGYEQFF.

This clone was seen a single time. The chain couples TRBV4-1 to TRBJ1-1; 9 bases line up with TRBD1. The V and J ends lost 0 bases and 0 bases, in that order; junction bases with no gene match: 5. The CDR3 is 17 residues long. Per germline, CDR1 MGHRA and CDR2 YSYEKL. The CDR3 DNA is TGCGCCAGCAGCCAAGAGGGGACAGGGACCTTGAACACTGAAGCTTTCTTT. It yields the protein CASSQEGTGTLNTEAFF.

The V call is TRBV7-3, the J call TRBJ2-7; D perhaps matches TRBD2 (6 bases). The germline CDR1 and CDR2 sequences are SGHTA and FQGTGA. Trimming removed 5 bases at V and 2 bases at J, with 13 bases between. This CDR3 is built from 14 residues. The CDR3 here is CASSRPTSPYEQYF. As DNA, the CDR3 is TGTGCCAGCAGCCGTCCTACTAGCCCCTACGAGCAGTACTTC.